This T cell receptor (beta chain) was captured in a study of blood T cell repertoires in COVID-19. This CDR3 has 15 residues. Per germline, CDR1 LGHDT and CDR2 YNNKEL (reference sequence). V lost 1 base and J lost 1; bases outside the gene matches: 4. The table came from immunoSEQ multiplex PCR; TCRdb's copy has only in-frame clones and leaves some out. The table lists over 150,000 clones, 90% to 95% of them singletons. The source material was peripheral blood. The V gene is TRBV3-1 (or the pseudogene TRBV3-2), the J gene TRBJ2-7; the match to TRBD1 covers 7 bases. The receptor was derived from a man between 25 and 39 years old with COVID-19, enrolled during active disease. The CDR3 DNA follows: TGTGCCAGCAGCCAAGGGGACAGCCTTTCCTACGAGCAGTACTTC. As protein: CASSQGDSLSYEQYF.